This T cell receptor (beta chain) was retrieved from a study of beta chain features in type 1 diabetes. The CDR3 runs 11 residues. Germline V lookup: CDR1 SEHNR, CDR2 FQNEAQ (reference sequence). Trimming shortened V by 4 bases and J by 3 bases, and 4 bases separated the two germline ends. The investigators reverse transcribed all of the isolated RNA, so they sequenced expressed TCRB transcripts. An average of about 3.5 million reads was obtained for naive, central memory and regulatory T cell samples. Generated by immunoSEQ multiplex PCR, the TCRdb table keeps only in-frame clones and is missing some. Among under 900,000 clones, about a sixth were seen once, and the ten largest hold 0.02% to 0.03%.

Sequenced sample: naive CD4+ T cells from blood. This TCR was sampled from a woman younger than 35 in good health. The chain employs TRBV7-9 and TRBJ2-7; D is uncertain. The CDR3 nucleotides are TGTGCCAGCAGCTCGGACTACGAGCAGTACTTC. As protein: CASSSDYEQYF.